The next 9 T cell receptor beta chains were all read from a single sample in a study of prognosis after radiotherapy for stage I lung cancer (dated by TCRdb to the early 2020s). This sample was sequenced with an Illumina HiSeq 3000. Two rounds of multiplex PCR were used to amplify the TCR beta CDR3 region from genomic DNA. The first PCR round used primers specific to each TRBV and TRBJ gene, and the primer sequences were filed in Chinese patent CN105087789A. Through fastp at Q25 and MiXCR, TCRdb rebuilt clones from the public reads, retaining in-frame beta chains. Each record represents a unique CDR3 protein, reported with the most common genes and DNA among its rows. The sample records about 34,000 distinct CDR3 sequences, approximately 35% of which are singletons. The top ten hold around 27% of the sample. The sequenced sample was PBMCs, obtained before or after stereotactic body radiation therapy (not recorded which). These receptors all come from a donor aged 50 or older with non-small cell lung cancer.

The table lists this clonotype with a count of one. V gene TRBV7-2 combines with J gene TRBJ2-7, with 9 positions matching TRBD2. V lost 1 base to trimming and J lost 7 bases; unmatched junction nucleotides: 8. Germline V gene sequence: CDR1 SGHTA, CDR2 FQGNSA. This CDR3 comprises 15 residues. The CDR3 protein is CASSLVGGGVVEQYF. The DNA of the CDR3 is TGTGCCAGCAGCTTAGTGGGCGGGGGGGTGGTGGAGCAGTACTTC.

This clonotype was detected ten times or more. The V gene is TRBV19, the J gene TRBJ1-5, with 8 bases aligning to TRBD1. The CDR3 contains 15 residues. V was clipped by 6 bases and J by 5 bases; unmatched bases: 9. Germline-derived CDR1 and CDR2 are LNHDA and SQIVND (reference sequence). The CDR3 nucleotides are TGTGCCAGTAGGTGGACAGGGAGCGTCCATCAGCCCCAGCATTTT. It encodes CASRWTGSVHQPQHF.

A remark on this clonotype: A much larger clone lies one base from this, so it may be a read error. The V call is TRBV10-3, the J call TRBJ1-5, with 9 bases matching TRBD1. The CDR3 loop spans 17 amino acids. V dropped 3 bases and J dropped 2; count of bases not matched to a gene: 8. Looked up from germline, CDR1 is ENHRY and CDR2 is SYGVKD. CDR3 DNA: TGTGCCATCAGTGATGTGGACAGGGGATCGGGCAATCAGCCCCAGCATTTT. Translating gives CAISDVDRGSGNQPQHF.

The V call is TRBV28, the J call TRBJ1-2, with D possibly matching TRBD1 (6 bases). CDR1 is MDHEN and CDR2 is SYDVKM in the germline V gene. The V and J ends lost 5 bases and 8 bases respectively, with 9 bases between them. This CDR3 is built from 11 residues. CDR3 protein: CASSRTGGYTF. The CDR3 nucleotides read TGTGCCAGCAGTCGTACAGGGGGCTACACCTTC.

This clonotype has a count of ten or more. The gene calls are TRBV3-1 and TRBJ1-3; D unresolved. Germline loops: CDR1 LGHDT, CDR2 YNNKEL (reference sequence). The ends were cut back, 1 base at V and 0 bases at J, with 10 bases in the middle. This CDR3 has 16 amino acids. CDR3 DNA: TGTGCCAGCAGCCAAGGTAGCCTCCTCTCTGGAAACACCATATATTTT. Translated: CASSQGSLLSGNTIYF.

This sequence joins TRBV30 and TRBJ2-7; D uncertain. The germline CDR1 and CDR2 sequences are GTSNPN and SVGIG (reference sequence). V lost 3 bases and J 2 bases, leaving 11 bases between the germline ends. The CDR3 consists of 13 residues. The CDR3 DNA reads TGTGCCTGGAGCGAACATGGAACCTACGAGCAGTACTTC. It is translated as CAWSEHGTYEQYF.

The CDR3 reads CASQLSGANVLTF. DNA for the CDR3: TGTGCCAGCCAGCTCTCCGGGGCCAACGTCCTGACTTTC. The V gene is TRBV6-1, the J gene TRBJ2-6; D is unresolved. This CDR3 region has 13 residues. V gave up 8 bases and J gave up 4 bases, with 9 bases separating them. The germline V gene has CDR1 MNHNS and CDR2 SASEGT.

The chain is built from TRBV20-1 and TRBJ2-2; the D is unclear. Trimming took off 2 bases at V and 4 bases at J, with 17 bases between the two ends. The CDR3 runs 16 residues. Germline V gives CDR1 DFQATT, CDR2 SNEGSKA (reference sequence). CDR3 amino acids: CSARPIGIEPTGELFF. The DNA of the CDR3 is TGCAGTGCTAGACCGATAGGAATAGAGCCCACCGGGGAGCTGTTTTTT.

The table lists this clonotype with a few counts. This may come from a read error, since a much larger clone is one base off. The missing conserved phenylalanine or tryptophan at the end of this CDR3 makes a read error likely. The chain recombines TRBV6-1 with TRBJ1-1; no firm D call. V was shortened by 6 bases and J by 4 bases, with 9 bases between the two germline ends. The germline gives CDR1 MNHNS, CDR2 SASEGT. CDR3 length: 12 residues. CDR3 amino acids: CASSPPITEAFS. The CDR3 DNA reads TGTGCCAGCAGCCCCCCTATCACTGAAGCTTTCTCT.